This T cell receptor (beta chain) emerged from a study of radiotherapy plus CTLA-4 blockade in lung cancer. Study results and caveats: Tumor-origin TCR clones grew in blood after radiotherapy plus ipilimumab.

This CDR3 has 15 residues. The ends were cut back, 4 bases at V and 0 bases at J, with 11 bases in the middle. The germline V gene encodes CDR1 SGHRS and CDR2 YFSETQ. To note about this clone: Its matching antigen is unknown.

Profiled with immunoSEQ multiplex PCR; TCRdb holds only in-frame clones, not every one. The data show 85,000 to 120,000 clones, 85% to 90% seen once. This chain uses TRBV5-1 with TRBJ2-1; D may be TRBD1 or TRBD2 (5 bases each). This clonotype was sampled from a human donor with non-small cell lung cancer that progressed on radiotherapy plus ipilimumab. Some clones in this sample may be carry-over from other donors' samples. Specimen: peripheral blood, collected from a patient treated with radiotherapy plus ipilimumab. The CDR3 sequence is CASSQGPFSYNEQFF. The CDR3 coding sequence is TGCGCCAGCAGCCAGGGACCCTTCTCCTACAATGAGCAGTTCTTC.